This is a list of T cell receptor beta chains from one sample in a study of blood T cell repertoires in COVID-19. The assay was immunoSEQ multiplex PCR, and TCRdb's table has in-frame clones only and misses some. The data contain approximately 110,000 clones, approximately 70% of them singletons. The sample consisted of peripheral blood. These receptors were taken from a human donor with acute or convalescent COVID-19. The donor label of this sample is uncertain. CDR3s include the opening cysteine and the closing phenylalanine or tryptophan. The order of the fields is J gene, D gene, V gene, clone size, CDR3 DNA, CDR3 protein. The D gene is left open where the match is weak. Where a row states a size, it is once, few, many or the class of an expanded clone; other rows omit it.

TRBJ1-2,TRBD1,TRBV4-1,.,TGCGCCAGCAGCAGCCTCAGGGGGCCGAACTATGGCTACACCTTC,CASSSLRGPNYGYTF
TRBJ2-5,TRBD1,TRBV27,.,TGTGCCAGCAGTGACCTTGGGACAGCCTCGGAGACCCAGTACTTC,CASSDLGTASETQYF
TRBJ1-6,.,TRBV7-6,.,TGTGCCAGCAGCTTGAGGCAGAGCTCCTATAATTCACCCCTCCACTTT,CASSLRQSSYNSPLHF
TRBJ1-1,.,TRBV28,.,TGTGCCAGCAGTTTACAGGCCCCTTCAGTACGGAACACTGAAGCTTTCTTT,CASSLQAPSVRNTEAFF
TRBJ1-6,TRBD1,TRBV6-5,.,TGTGCCAGCAGAGGACAGGGTAGGTCACCCCTCCACTTT,CASRGQGRSPLHF
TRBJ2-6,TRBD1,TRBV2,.,TGTGCCAGCAGGAAGCTGGGGACAGGCCCCTCGGGGGCCAACGTCCTGACTTTC,CASRKLGTGPSGANVLTF
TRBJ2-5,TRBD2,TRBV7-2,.,TGTGCCAGCAGCTTATACGGTAGCGGGGGGGCGGAGACCCAGTACTTC,CASSLYGSGGAETQYF
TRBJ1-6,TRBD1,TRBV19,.,TGTGCCAGTAGTAACTCCCTAGGTGGACGACAGGGAGGTTCACCCCTCCACTTT,CASSNSLGGRQGGSPLHF
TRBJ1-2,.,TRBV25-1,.,TGTGCCAGCAGTGAATCTTCACGGGGGGCGCGGAACTATGGCTACACCTTC,CASSESSRGARNYGYTF
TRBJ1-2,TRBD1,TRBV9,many,TGTGCCAGCAGCGCCGGGACAGCTAACTATGGCTACACCTTC,CASSAGTANYGYTF
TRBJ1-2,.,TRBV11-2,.,TGTGCCAGCATCCCCGAGACAGGCCCGTTATCAACTGGCTACACCTTC,CASIPETGPLSTGYTF
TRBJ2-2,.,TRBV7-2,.,TGTGCCAGCAGCCCTGGACGGGGGGCTGAGGAGCTGTTTTTT,CASSPGRGAEELFF
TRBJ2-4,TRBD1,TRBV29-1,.,TGCAGCGTTGTCACCGTCTATGCAGGGGGAATGAAAAACATTCAGTACTTC,CSVVTVYAGGMKNIQYF
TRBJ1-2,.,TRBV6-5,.,TGTGCCAGCAGTTACAACAGGATGGGCTATGGCTACACCTTC,CASSYNRMGYGYTF
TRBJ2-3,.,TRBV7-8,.,TGTGCCAGCAGCTTCCTTAGCGGAAGTCTCACAGATACGCAGTATTTT,CASSFLSGSLTDTQYF
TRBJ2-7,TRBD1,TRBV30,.,TGTGCCTGGACCAAGGGGGCTTACGAGCAGTACTTC,CAWTKGAYEQYF
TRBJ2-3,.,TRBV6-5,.,TGTGCCAGCCATCGCGGGGGCCTCACAGATACGCAGTATTTT,CASHRGGLTDTQYF
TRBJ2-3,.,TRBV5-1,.,TGCGCCAGCAGCGGGGGGGCCGTCTCAGATACGCAGTATTTT,CASSGGAVSDTQYF
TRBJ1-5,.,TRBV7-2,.,TGTGCCAGCAGCTTTTATAGCAATCAGCCCCAGCATTTT,CASSFYSNQPQHF
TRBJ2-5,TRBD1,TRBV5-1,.,TGCGCCAGCAGCCAGGGGACAGAAGAGACCCAGTACTTC,CASSQGTEETQYF
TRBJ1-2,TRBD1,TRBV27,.,TGTGCCAGCAGTTTAGTGGGGACAGGGTATGGCTACACCTTC,CASSLVGTGYGYTF
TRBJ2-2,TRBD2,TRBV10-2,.,TGCGCCAGCACGGGACTAGCGAACACCGGGGAGCTGTTTTTT,CASTGLANTGELFF
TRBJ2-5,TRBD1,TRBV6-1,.,TGTGCCAGCAGTGAAGCGACAGGGCGGACTCAAGGGACCCAGTACTTC,CASSEATGRTQGTQYF
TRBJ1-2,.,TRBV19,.,TGTGCCAGTAGTGCCACAGGGACTACTTCTTATGGCTACACCTTC,CASSATGTTSYGYTF
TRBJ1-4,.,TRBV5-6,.,TGTGCCAGCAGCTTACTCCACGGGGGGACTAATGAAAAACTGTTTTTT,CASSLLHGGTNEKLFF
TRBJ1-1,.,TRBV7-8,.,TGTGCCAGCAGCCGGGACACTTTTGAAGCTTTCTTT,CASSRDTFEAFF
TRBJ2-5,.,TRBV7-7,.,TGTGCTAGCAGCTTAAGGCCGACTAGTGGCGAGACCCAGTACTTC,CASSLRPTSGETQYF
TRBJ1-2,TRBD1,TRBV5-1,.,TGCGCCAGCAGCTCGGACAGGGGAGGGAATGGCTACACCTTC,CASSSDRGGNGYTF
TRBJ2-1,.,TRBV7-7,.,TGTGCTAGCAGCTTAGCCCCGGGACTCCACAATGAGCAGTTCTTC,CASSLAPGLHNEQFF
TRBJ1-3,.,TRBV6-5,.,TGTGCCAGCAGTTCGACAGGTCTTTACTCTGGAAACACCATATATTTT,CASSSTGLYSGNTIYF
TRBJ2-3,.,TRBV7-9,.,TGTGCCAGCAGCGTCGACAGTCCCGTGCACACAGATACGCAGTATTTT,CASSVDSPVHTDTQYF
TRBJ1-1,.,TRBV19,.,TGTGCCAGTAGCGACAGTCCCTCCCGCACTGAAGCTTTCTTT,CASSDSPSRTEAFF
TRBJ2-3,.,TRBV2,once,TGTGCCATACAGGGCCCTAGCACAGATACGCAGTATTTT,CAIQGPSTDTQYF
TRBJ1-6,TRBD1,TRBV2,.,TGTGCCAGCAGCGATATGGGACAGGGGGTGGGTTCACCCCTCCACTTT,CASSDMGQGVGSPLHF
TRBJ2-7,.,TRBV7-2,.,TGTGCCAGCAGCTTAGGTCTAGCGATCTCCTACGAGCAGTACTTC,CASSLGLAISYEQYF
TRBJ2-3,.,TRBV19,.,TGTGCCAGTAGCCTTACAGGGACCGACGCAGATACGCAGTATTTT,CASSLTGTDADTQYF
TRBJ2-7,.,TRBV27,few,TGTGCCAGCAGGAGAGTGTCCTCCTACGAGCAGTACTTC,CASRRVSSYEQYF
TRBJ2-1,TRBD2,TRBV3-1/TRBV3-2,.,TGTGCCAGCAGCCAAGTGCTAGCGGGGGGACATGAGCAGTTCTTC,CASSQVLAGGHEQFF
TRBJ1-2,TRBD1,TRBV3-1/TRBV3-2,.,TGTGCCAGCGCCCTCCGACAGGGAGTCAAAGGTGGCTACACCTTC,CASALRQGVKGGYTF
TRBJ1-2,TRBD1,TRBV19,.,TGTGCCAGTAAAGAGACAGGGGGCTATGGCTACACCTTC,CASKETGGYGYTF
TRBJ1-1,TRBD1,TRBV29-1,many,TGCAGCGTAGACAGGGGGAACACTGAAGCTTTCTTT,CSVDRGNTEAFF
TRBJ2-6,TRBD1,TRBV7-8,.,TGTGCCAGCAGCCCCCAGAAGAGGACAGGGGGCTTAGCTGGGGCCAACGTCCTGACTTTC,CASSPQKRTGGLAGANVLTF
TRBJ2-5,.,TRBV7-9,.,TGTGCCAGCAGCTTAGGAGGGGGTAACACGGAGACCCAGTACTTC,CASSLGGGNTETQYF
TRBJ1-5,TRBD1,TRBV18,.,TGTGCCAGCTCACCCCCGGGACAGGGGAATCAGCCCCAGCATTTT,CASSPPGQGNQPQHF
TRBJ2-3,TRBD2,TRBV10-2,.,TGCGCCATAACGACTAGCGGGGGCCCGGCAGATACGCAGTATTTT,CAITTSGGPADTQYF
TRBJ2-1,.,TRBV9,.,TGTGCCAGCAGCGTAGGCCGGGGGGCGGACAATGAGCAGTTCTTC,CASSVGRGADNEQFF
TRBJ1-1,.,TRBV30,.,TGTGCCTGGAGGGAGGGTGAAGCTTTCTTT,CAWREGEAFF
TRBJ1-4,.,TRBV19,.,TGTGCCAGTAGTACGACCCGGGCGGGAAAACTGTTTTTT,CASSTTRAGKLFF
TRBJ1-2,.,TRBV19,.,TGTGCCAGTAGTATATATCAGGATCTCGACTATGGCTACACCTTC,CASSIYQDLDYGYTF
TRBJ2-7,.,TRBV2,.,TGTGCCAGCAGTGAATCATCGACTAGCGAGCAGTACTTC,CASSESSTSEQYF
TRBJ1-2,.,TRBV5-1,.,TGCGCCAGCAGCGAGGCCCCGATCTCCTATGGCTACACCTTC,CASSEAPISYGYTF
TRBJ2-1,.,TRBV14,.,TGTGCCAGCAGCCAAGATGTAGGGGTGGGGTACAATGAGCAGTTCTTC,CASSQDVGVGYNEQFF
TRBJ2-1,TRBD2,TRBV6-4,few,TGTGCCAGCAGTGACTCGACTAGCGGGGGGTCATACAATGAGCAGTTCTTC,CASSDSTSGGSYNEQFF
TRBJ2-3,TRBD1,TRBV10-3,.,TGTGCCATCAGCATGACAGGGGGCGCAGATACGCAGTATTTT,CAISMTGGADTQYF
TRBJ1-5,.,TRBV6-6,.,TGTGCCAGCAGTCCCTGGATGGAGCCTAACCAGCCCCAGCATTTT,CASSPWMEPNQPQHF
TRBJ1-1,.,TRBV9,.,TGTGCCAGCAGCGCATCTCTATCCACTGAAGCTTTCTTT,CASSASLSTEAFF
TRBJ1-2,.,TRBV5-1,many,TGCGCCAGCAGTCCAACTGCCTATGGCTACACCTTC,CASSPTAYGYTF
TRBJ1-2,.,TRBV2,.,TGTGCCAGCAGTGGAGAGGTCAACTATGGCTACACCTTC,CASSGEVNYGYTF
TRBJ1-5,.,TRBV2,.,TGTGCCAGCAGTGACAGTCTTAGCAATCAGCCCCAGCATTTT,CASSDSLSNQPQHF
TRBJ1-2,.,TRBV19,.,TGTGCCAGTAGTATAACCCGGGCAGAGGGGGACTATGGCTACACCTTC,CASSITRAEGDYGYTF